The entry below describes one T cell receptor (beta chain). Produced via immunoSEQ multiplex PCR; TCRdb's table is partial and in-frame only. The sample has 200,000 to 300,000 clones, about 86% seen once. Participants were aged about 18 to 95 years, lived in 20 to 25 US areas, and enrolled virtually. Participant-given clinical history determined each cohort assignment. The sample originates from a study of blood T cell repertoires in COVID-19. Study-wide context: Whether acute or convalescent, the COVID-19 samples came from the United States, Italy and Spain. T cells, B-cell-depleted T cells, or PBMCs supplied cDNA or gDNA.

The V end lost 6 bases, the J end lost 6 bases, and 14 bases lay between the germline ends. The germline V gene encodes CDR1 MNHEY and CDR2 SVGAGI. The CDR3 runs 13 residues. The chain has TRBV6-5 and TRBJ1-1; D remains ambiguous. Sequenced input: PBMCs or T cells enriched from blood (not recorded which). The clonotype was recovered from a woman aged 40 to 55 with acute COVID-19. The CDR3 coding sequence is TGTGCCAGCAGCCTACAGAGCGGGGCTGAAGCTTTCTTT. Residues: CASSLQSGAEAFF.